This T cell receptor beta chain came from a study of pediatric ulcerative colitis. The method was immunoSEQ multiplex PCR; TCRdb's version includes in-frame clones alone and lacks a portion of them. In the table there are tens of thousands of clones, around 73% of which are singletons. Germline V gives CDR1 SGHDT, CDR2 YYEEEE. V was clipped by 4 bases and J by 3 bases, with 2 bases between them. The CDR3 contains 11 residues. During colonoscopy, one to two rectal pinch biopsies were collected. The chain carries TRBV5-6 and TRBJ2-1; no reliable D call. The TCR was taken from a boy between 5 and 17 years old with moderate ulcerative colitis. The sample taken for sequencing was gut tissue. The chain's CDR3 is CASSIYNEQFF. CDR3 nucleotides: TGTGCCAGCAGCATCTACAATGAGCAGTTCTTC.